Below are 28 T cell receptor beta chains sequenced from a single sample in a study of blood T cells in healthy people across ages (dated by TCRdb to the mid-2010s). Library method: 5' RACE. TCRdb lists the instrument as Illumina HiSeq 2500. A second PCR of about 7 to 12 cycles was run with a J-beta primer mix and a sample-barcoded 5' primer. The public reads were quality trimmed at Q25 with fastp and then assembled into clones with MiXCR by TCRdb, keeping productive beta chains. Identical CDR3 proteins give one entry, which carries the most common genes and DNA. Counted in this sample were more than 800,000 distinct CDR3 sequences; under 30% of them appeared once. 15% to 20% of the sample comes from the top ten. The sequencing sample was made of blood. These receptors were collected from a woman of 80 years or more in good health.

The chain combines TRBV7-2 with TRBJ1-5; 7 bases map to TRBD1. This CDR3 spans 14 amino acids. With V trimmed by 8 bases and J by 5 bases, 9 bases remained unmatched. The germline CDR1 and CDR2 sequences are SGHTA and FQGNSA. The CDR3 spells CASGHRDRYQPQHF. As DNA, the CDR3 is TGTGCCAGCGGGCACCGGGACAGATATCAGCCCCAGCATTTT.

This clonotype occurred many times. The rearrangement joins TRBV6-2 or TRBV6-3 to TRBJ2-3; D is ambiguous. The V gene's germline CDR1 is MNHEY and CDR2 SVGEGT. The CDR3 is 12 amino acids. V was shortened by 2 bases and J by 5 bases, with 5 bases between the two germline ends. As DNA, the CDR3 is TGTGCCAGCAGTTACCGTCAAGATACGCAGTATTTT. The encoded protein is CASSYRQDTQYF.

As for this clonotype: This clone may be a read error of a much larger clone one base away. The chain links TRBV14 to TRBJ2-5; no definite D call. This CDR3 is 15 amino acids long. Germline CDR1 SGHDN, CDR2 FVKESK. The CDR3 sequence is CASSQAWGLQEAQYF. The CDR3 DNA reads as TGTGCCAGCAGCCAAGCTTGGGGTCTCCAAGAGGCCCAGTACTTC.

This clonotype came up many times. The chain carries TRBV3-1 and TRBJ2-3, with 8 nucleotides matching TRBD2. V was pared by 2 bases and J by 4 bases, with 8 bases of the junction left unmatched. Germline V gene data show CDR1 as LGHDT and CDR2 as YNNKEL (reference sequence). The CDR3 is 16 residues long. Written as DNA, the CDR3 is TGTGCCAGCAGCCAACGGGGGCGGGGGGACTCAGATACGCAGTATTTT. It specifies CASSQRGRGDSDTQYF.

This clonotype turned up a few times. The chain employs TRBV4-3 and TRBJ2-7; perhaps D is TRBD1 or TRBD2 (5 bases each). Trimming left V 0 bases short and J 4 bases short, with 13 bases between. Germline V gene sequence: CDR1 LGHNA, CDR2 YSLEER. This CDR3 spans 15 amino acids. This CDR3 reads CASSQDRGRMYEQYF. The DNA for the CDR3 is TGCGCCAGCAGCCAAGATCGGGGCCGAATGTACGAGCAGTACTTC.

This clonotype was recorded many times. J is TRBJ2-3 and V is TRBV29-1; no clear D gene. Germline V gene data show CDR1 as SQVTM and CDR2 as ANQGSEA. The CDR3 spans 12 residues. Trimming took 6 bases from V and 1 from J, leaving 8 bases between them. In nucleotides, the CDR3 is TGCAGCGTACCTTATCGCACAGATACGCAGTATTTT. Protein: CSVPYRTDTQYF.

In its sample, this clonotype was seen many times. The chain is built from TRBV10-3 and TRBJ2-7, with D perhaps TRBD2 (6 bases). The CDR3 consists of 13 residues. The germline V gene has CDR1 ENHRY and CDR2 SYGVKD. V lost 10 bases to trimming and J lost 2 bases, with 15 bases between them. The CDR3 region has the DNA TGTGCCACCATCGGAGGGGTGACCTACGAGCAGTACTTC. Translated, it gives CATIGGVTYEQYF.

The chain carries TRBV6-1 and TRBJ2-5, with D possibly called TRBD1 or TRBD2 (5 bases each). The J call may be wrong; the DNA end is better matched by TRBJ2-7. Germline values: CDR1 MNHNS, CDR2 SASEGT. The CDR3 contains 13 residues. CDR3 nucleotide sequence: TGTGCCATCCGACGAGGGGCCGGCCACGAGCAGTACTTC. This codes for CAIRRGAGHEQYF.

The J gene is TRBJ2-3, the V gene TRBV18; the D gene is possibly TRBD1 (7 bases). Deletions cut 2 bases from V and 8 bases from J, with 23 bases between. The V gene's germline CDR1 is KGHSH and CDR2 LQKENI. The CDR3 spans 17 residues. CDR3 in DNA: TGTGCCAGCTCACCAGGCGTACAGGGGAGGAGGGTCGGTACGCAGTATTTT. It encodes CASSPGVQGRRVGTQYF. The whole variable domain, remainder taken from reference TRBV18 and TRBJ2-3, is NAGVMQNPRHLVRRRGQEARLRCSPMKGHSHVYWYRQLPEEGLKFMVYLQKENIIDESGMPKERFSAEFPKEGPSILRIQQVVRGDSAAYFCASSPGVQGRRVGTQYFGPGTRLTVL.

This clonotype was picked up many times. The chain links TRBV20-1 to TRBJ2-3; 7 nucleotides line up with TRBD2. Losses at the gene ends were 3 bases for V and 5 bases for J; bases not matched to a gene: 8. CDR1 is DFQATT and CDR2 is SNEGSKA in the germline V gene (reference sequence). The CDR3 is made up of 14 amino acids. The CDR3 nucleotides are TGCAGTGCTAGTCCAGCGGGGAATAGAGATACGCAGTATTTT. Translated, it gives CSASPAGNRDTQYF.

This clonotype was recorded a few times. A much larger clone lies a single base off, so this may be a read error. The chain joins TRBV5-1 to TRBJ2-5, with D perhaps TRBD1 (6 bases). This CDR3 has 15 amino acids. V lost 4 bases and J lost 11, with 24 bases in between. The germline gives CDR1 SGHRS, CDR2 YFSETQ. The CDR3 nucleotides read TGCGCCAGCAGCGCAGGCCAAACAGGGTATGCTGAGCAGTACTTC. Translation: CASSAGQTGYAEQYF. The full variable domain, rest sourced from reference TRBV5-1 and TRBJ2-5, is KAGVTQTPRYLIKTRGQQVTLSCSPISGHRSVSWYQQTPGQGLQFLFEYFSETQRNKGNFPGRFSGRQFSNSRSEMNVSTLELGDSALYLCASSAGQTGYAEQYFGPGTRLLVL.

As concerns this clonotype: Germline and junction disagree at one end, which may indicate a read error. This rearrangement joins TRBV14 to TRBJ1-2; D is perhaps TRBD1 (5 bases). This CDR3 contains 13 residues. CDR1 and CDR2 from the germline V gene are SGHDN and FVKESK. As DNA, the CDR3 is TGTGCCAACAGCCAAGGGACCTACTATGGCTACACCTTC. Translating it yields CANSQGTYYGYTF.

This clonotype showed up many times. The gene calls are TRBV9 and TRBJ2-5, with 8 nucleotides matching TRBD1. The V segment lost 2 bases and the J segment 4 bases; nucleotides outside the gene matches: 10. Germline-derived CDR1 and CDR2 are SGDLS and YYNGEE. This CDR3 spans 16 amino acids. CDR3 DNA sequence: TGTGCCAGCAGCGTCACCGTCTCAGGGGGCTCAGAGACCCAGTACTTC. Translating gives CASSVTVSGGSETQYF.

This clonotype was observed many times. The genes are TRBV7-2 and TRBJ2-3; weak D call: TRBD1 (5 bases). V gave up 5 bases and J gave up 4 bases, with 16 bases separating them. The CDR3 extends over 15 amino acids. Germline loops: CDR1 SGHTA, CDR2 FQGNSA. For the CDR3, the DNA is TGTGCCAGCAGCCCGCAGGGCCAGTTAGCAGATACGCAGTATTTT. Its translation is CASSPQGQLADTQYF.

This chain links TRBV7-3 with TRBJ1-1; 7 nucleotides line up with TRBD1. Germline CDR1 is SGHTA and CDR2 is FQGTGA. V gave up 3 bases and J gave up 5 bases; unmatched junction bases: 6. The CDR3 has 14 residues. The CDR3 region is CASSFQGGVTEAFF. As DNA, the CDR3 is TGTGCCAGCAGCTTTCAGGGGGGGGTGACTGAAGCTTTCTTT.

This clonotype was picked up many times. This chain joins TRBV28 and TRBJ2-7; either TRBD1 or TRBD2 may fit D (5 bases each). The V end was cut by 3 bases, the J end by 4 bases, with 19 bases between. Germline CDR1 is MDHEN and CDR2 is SYDVKM. The CDR3 length is 16 residues. As DNA, the CDR3 is TGTGCCAGCAGTTTCCCCCACATGGGGGTTCTATACGAGCAGTACTTC. Translation gives CASSFPHMGVLYEQYF.

This clonotype was counted ten times or more. The chain carries TRBV7-2 and TRBJ2-3; the match to TRBD2 covers 8 bases. Unmatched junction bases numbered 5, after V lost 2 bases and J lost 1 base. CDR3 length equals 16 residues. CDR1 and CDR2 (germline): SGHTA, FQGNSA. CDR3 loop: CASSLTGLVGTDTQYF. The CDR3 DNA is TGTGCCAGCAGCTTAACGGGACTAGTTGGCACAGATACGCAGTATTTT.

This clonotype was seen at least ten times. The CDR3 DNA reads as TGTGCCACCAGCGATCTCCCCCGCAGCGGGCGGCCCTACGAGCAGTACTTC. This translates into CATSDLPRSGRPYEQYF. The gene calls are TRBV24-1 and TRBJ2-7; weak D call: TRBD2 (6 bases). This CDR3 has 17 amino acids. CDR1 and CDR2 from the germline V gene are KGHDR and SFDVKD. The V end lost 7 bases, the J end lost 2 bases, and 23 bases lay between the germline ends.

This clonotype was observed many times. The CDR3 region has the DNA TGCAGTGCTACAGGGAACCCAAATCAGCCCCAGCATTTT. Its protein is CSATGNPNQPQHF. The chain employs TRBV20-1 and TRBJ1-5; tentatively, D is TRBD1 (5 bases). Germline loops: CDR1 DFQATT, CDR2 SNEGSKA (reference sequence). The CDR3 runs 13 residues. Trimming took off 4 bases at V and 4 bases at J, with 11 bases between the two ends.

This clonotype was found many times. The chain carries TRBV12-3 or TRBV12-4 and TRBJ1-5; the D gene is possibly TRBD1 (5 bases). The V end lost 6 bases, the J end lost 3 bases, and 12 bases lay between the germline ends. CDR3 length: 14 amino acids. In nucleotides, the CDR3 is TGTGCCAGCAGCCCGGGACCGATCAATCAGCCCCAGCATTTT. Translating it yields CASSPGPINQPQHF.

This clonotype was counted ten times or more. The chain employs TRBV12-3 or TRBV12-4 and TRBJ2-1; no clear D. V was pared by 0 bases and J by 6 bases, with 6 bases between. The CDR3 contains 13 residues. The CDR3 nucleotides are TGTGCCAGCAGTTTAGCGGGGTCCAATGAGCAGTTCTTC. Translated, it gives CASSLAGSNEQFF.

This clonotype has a handful of counts. The rearrangement joins TRBV6-1 to TRBJ2-3; 13 nucleotides agree with TRBD2. The CDR3 is made up of 17 amino acids. Germline V CDR1 and CDR2: MNHNS, SASEGT. J gave up 0 bases and V 5 bases, and 5 bases lay outside the gene matches. DNA for the CDR3: TGTGCCAGCAGTCGGACTAGCGGGGGCTACAGCACAGATACGCAGTATTTT. As protein: CASSRTSGGYSTDTQYF.

The chain recombines TRBV6-5 with TRBJ2-1; 8 nucleotides align to TRBD1. The CDR3 extends over 15 amino acids. Trimming cost V 2 bases and J 6 bases; bases outside gene matches: 6. The germline V gene encodes CDR1 MNHEY and CDR2 SVGAGI. CDR3 protein: CASSYRGQAVNEQFF. In DNA form, the CDR3 reads TGTGCCAGCAGTTACAGGGGACAGGCGGTCAATGAGCAGTTCTTC.

This clonotype showed up many times. The rearrangement uses TRBV20-1 and TRBJ2-3; 7 bases agree with TRBD2. The germline V gene encodes CDR1 DFQATT and CDR2 SNEGSKA (reference sequence). J was trimmed by 3 bases and V by 8 bases; bases with no gene match: 11. The CDR3 length is 14 residues. The CDR3 loop reads CSPKEPLATDTQYF. The CDR3 nucleotides read TGCAGTCCGAAAGAACCACTAGCGACAGATACGCAGTATTTT.

The chain joins TRBV14 to TRBJ1-2; a weak D match, TRBD1 (6 bases). Germline V gene data show CDR1 as SGHDN and CDR2 as FVKESK. V was trimmed by 4 bases and J by 5 bases, leaving 17 bases between them. This CDR3 has 15 residues. The CDR3 spells CASSRGPGQLYGYTF. The CDR3 DNA sequence: TGTGCCAGCAGCCGGGGCCCCGGACAGCTATATGGCTACACCTTC.

This clonotype was counted ten times or more. The DNA of the CDR3 is TGTGCCAGCACCCAGAACCCATACAATGAGCAGTTCTTC. Protein sequence: CASTQNPYNEQFF. The gene calls are TRBV2 and TRBJ2-1; D not resolved. The V gene lost 7 bases and the J gene lost 4 bases, with 11 bases spanning the gap. The CDR3 is made up of 13 amino acids. Germline-derived CDR1 and CDR2 are SNHLY and FYNNEI.

This clonotype was counted many times. The chain recombines TRBV5-1 with TRBJ2-6; no definite D call. Trimming removed 4 bases at V and 0 bases at J, with 5 bases between. Germline V gives CDR1 SGHRS, CDR2 YFSETQ. The CDR3 has 14 amino acids. The CDR3 here is CASSPLSGANVLTF. CDR3 DNA: TGCGCCAGCAGCCCCCTCTCTGGGGCCAACGTCCTGACTTTC.

In this sample, this clonotype turned up a few times. The rearrangement joins TRBV11-3 to TRBJ1-5, with 8 bases aligning to TRBD1. The junction had 7 bases not matched to a gene; V was cut back by 2 bases and J by 4 bases. The length of the CDR3 is 16 residues. Germline CDR1 is SGHNT and CDR2 is YENEEA. CDR3 bases: TGTGCCAGCAGCTTAAAATCGGACAGGGAGAATCAGCCCCAGCATTTT. It yields the protein CASSLKSDRENQPQHF.